The 7 T cell receptor beta chains in this list originate from one sample, sequenced in a study of blood T cell repertoires in COVID-19. The repertoire was sequenced with immunoSEQ multiplex PCR; TCRdb's copy has only in-frame clones and lacks some. Of roughly 330,000 clones in the sample, around 87% are singletons; the top ten hold about 5.2%. The sample taken for sequencing was PBMCs or T cells enriched from blood (not recorded which). The receptors here all came from a woman in her twenties or thirties who had recovered from COVID-19.

The table lists this clone with a few counts. This sequence joins TRBV15 and TRBJ2-1, with TRBD2 matching over 7 bases. CDR1 is LNHNV and CDR2 is YYDKDF in the germline V gene (reference sequence). The V gene end was trimmed by 5 bases and the J gene end by 5 bases; junction bases not matched to a gene: 12. CDR3 length: 16 residues. The CDR3 region is CATSRASLASDNEQFF. Here the CDR3 DNA reads TGTGCCACCAGCCGCGCCTCACTAGCGTCGGACAATGAGCAGTTCTTC.

Only one count was recorded for this clone. The CDR3 loop reads CAIRDPRDSYYGYTF. The CDR3 DNA is TGTGCCATCAGAGACCCCCGGGACAGTTACTATGGCTACACCTTC. The V call is TRBV10-3, the J call TRBJ1-2; 7 bases are shared with TRBD1. The length of the CDR3 is 15 residues. With 6 bases clipped from V and 3 bases from J, the junction kept 10 bases outside the gene matches. From germline, CDR1 is ENHRY and CDR2 SYGVKD.

The V gene is TRBV27, the J gene TRBJ1-1, with TRBD1 identical over 7 bases. The J segment lost 1 base and the V segment lost 6 bases, leaving 8 bases of the junction unmatched. This CDR3 spans 15 amino acids. Germline V CDR1 and CDR2: MNHEY, SMNVEV (reference sequence). CDR3 DNA sequence: TGTGCCAGCAGGCCACACGGACAGGCGAACACTGAAGCTTTCTTT. Encoded protein: CASRPHGQANTEAFF.

The chain carries TRBV13 and TRBJ2-5, with 12 bases fitting TRBD2. V dropped 2 bases and J dropped 4; count of bases not matched to a gene: 2. Germline CDR1 PRHDT, CDR2 FYEKMQ (reference sequence). The CDR3 runs 15 residues. CDR3 in DNA: TGTGCCAGCAGCTTAAGGGGACTAGCGGGAGAGACCCAGTACTTC. Residues: CASSLRGLAGETQYF.

The chain is built from TRBV11-3 and TRBJ2-5; 9 bases are a match to TRBD1. Trimming at V came to 3 bases and at J to 7 bases, leaving 3 bases not matched to a gene. Germline-derived CDR1 and CDR2 are SGHNT and YENEEA. The CDR3 spans 13 residues. CDR3 bases: TGTGCCAGCAGCTTGGAGACAGGGGGGACCCAGTACTTC. It specifies CASSLETGGTQYF.

The chain has TRBV27 and TRBJ1-5; 11 bases are a match to TRBD1. The CDR3 has 15 residues. CDR1 MNHEY and CDR2 SMNVEV come from the germline V gene (reference sequence). Losses at the gene ends were 5 bases for V and 5 bases for J; bases not matched to a gene: 5. The CDR3 DNA reads as TGTGCCAGCAGTCCCGGGACAGGGGGGGATCAGCCCCAGCATTTT. This gives the protein CASSPGTGGDQPQHF.

This chain uses TRBV7-2 with TRBJ2-4; TRBD1 agrees at 8 bases. This CDR3 is built from 16 residues. Germline loops: CDR1 SGHTA, CDR2 FQGNSA. With V trimmed by 2 bases and J by 8 bases, 11 bases remained unmatched. This chain's CDR3 is CASSLQGARGTDIQYF. CDR3 in DNA: TGTGCCAGCAGCTTACAGGGGGCGCGTGGGACGGACATTCAGTACTTC.